The text below deals with one T cell receptor (beta chain). CDR3 length: 16 amino acids. CDR1 is SGHRS, CDR2 YFSETQ, per germline. V lost 0 bases and J 0 bases, leaving 9 bases between the germline ends. This record belongs to a study of beta chain features in type 1 diabetes. As every portion of the isolated RNA was reverse transcribed, the sequencing read expressed TCRB transcripts. Clones were read by immunoSEQ multiplex PCR, and TCRdb kept only the in-frame ones, dropping some. The sample consists of 860,000 or so clones, 17% of them appearing once. The genes are TRBV5-1 and TRBJ2-2; D remains ambiguous. Sequenced material: naive CD4+ T cells from blood. The receptor's source is a woman under 30 in good health. In DNA form, the CDR3 reads TGCGCCAGCAGCTTGGGGCAGGCCTCGAACACCGGGGAGCTGTTTTTT. This gives the protein CASSLGQASNTGELFF.